This entry is about one TCR beta chain. Antigen: not known. This same CDR3 is encoded by further DNA sequences in the sample. This entry comes from a study of identifying expanded T cells in peripheral blood. Points from the study as a whole: About 1.2 clones differed between technical replicates, versus approximately 17 and 20 over time. Roughly two-week clone count variance significantly increased as total template count grew.

Measured with immunoSEQ multiplex PCR; TCRdb has only the in-frame clones, and not every one. The table has some 130,000 clones, 80% to 90% seen once; the top ten hold 7.5% to 8.5%. This CDR3 is 13 amino acids long. With 6 bases removed from V and 1 base from J, the gap between germline ends came to 12 bases. Per the germline V gene, CDR1 is SQVTM and CDR2 is ANQGSEA. No infections or other immune events were documented during collection. J is TRBJ1-1 and V is TRBV29-1, with a possible D match to TRBD1 (5 bases). The receptor's source is a person between 18 and 75 years old in good health. The sequencing input was blood. The CDR3 region is CSVAGTANTEAFF. The CDR3 DNA reads as TGCAGCGTCGCCGGGACGGCGAACACTGAAGCTTTCTTT.